These 17 T cell receptor beta chains originate from one sample sequenced in a study of blood T cell repertoires in COVID-19. Assay: immunoSEQ multiplex PCR; the TCRdb copy retains only in-frame clones and omits some. The table has approximately 150,000 clones, roughly 91% seen once. Sequencing was performed on peripheral blood. These receptors originate from a man in his forties or fifties with active or convalescent COVID-19.

The chain joins TRBV6-5 to TRBJ2-5, with a weak D call TRBD1 (5 bases). CDR3 length: 13 amino acids. Germline assignment: CDR1 MNHEY and CDR2 SVGAGI. Between the trimmed V and J ends, which lost 6 bases and 2 bases, there was a span of 10 bases. The CDR3 DNA reads TGTGCCAGCAGCAGACAGCTTCAAGAGACCCAGTACTTC. Translated, it gives CASSRQLQETQYF.

This clone was seen once. The chain employs TRBV6-5 and TRBJ1-2; 11 positions agree with TRBD1. The CDR3 sequence is 14 residues long. V lost 7 bases to trimming and J lost 5 bases; unmatched junction nucleotides: 6. Germline assignment: CDR1 MNHEY and CDR2 SVGAGI. Here the CDR3 DNA reads TGTGCCAGCACCACGGGACAGGGGGATTATGGCTACACCTTC. It codes for CASTTGQGDYGYTF.

The J gene is TRBJ1-6, the V gene TRBV4-1; no reliable D call. Trimming stripped 3 bases from V and 0 bases from J, with 6 bases between. CDR3 length equals 15 residues. CDR1 and CDR2 (germline): MGHRA, YSYEKL. The CDR3 DNA follows: TGCGCCAGCAGCCACGGGAGCTCCTATAATTCACCCCTCCACTTT. Amino acid sequence: CASSHGSSYNSPLHF.

This sequence joins TRBV19 and TRBJ2-7; D not resolved. CDR1 and CDR2 (germline): LNHDA, SQIVND (reference sequence). There are 13 residues in the CDR3. V was trimmed by 2 bases and J by 3 bases, leaving 8 bases between them. CDR3 sequence: CASSINTLYEQYF. In DNA, the CDR3 is TGTGCCAGTAGTATAAACACCCTCTACGAGCAGTACTTC.

The V call is TRBV5-4, the J call TRBJ1-1, with a possible D match to TRBD1 (6 bases). Germline CDR1 reads SGHNT; CDR2 reads YYREEE (reference sequence). The CDR3 extends over 16 amino acids. Trimming cost V 3 bases and J 6 bases, with 21 bases left between them. CDR3: CASSSRNTNRDAEAFF. The CDR3 coding sequence is TGTGCCAGCAGCTCAAGAAATACAAACAGGGACGCTGAAGCTTTCTTT.

CDR3 bases: TGTGCCAGCAGCCAAGCATCACAGCTGGGCGGGGAGCTGTTTTTT. Translation gives CASSQASQLGGELFF. This chain uses TRBV3-1 (or the pseudogene TRBV3-2) with TRBJ2-2, with no clear D. CDR1 LGHDT and CDR2 YNNKEL come from the germline V gene (reference sequence). There are 15 residues in the CDR3. V was clipped by 1 base and J by 7 bases, with 13 bases between them.

The chain recombines TRBV5-4 with TRBJ1-1, with D perhaps matching TRBD1 (6 bases). CDR3 size: 14 residues. CDR1 is SGHNT and CDR2 is YYREEE in the germline V gene (reference sequence). Trimming shortened V by 2 bases and J by 4 bases, and 12 bases separated the two germline ends. CDR3 amino acids: CASSLQGLSTEAFF. The CDR3 DNA reads as TGTGCCAGCAGCTTACAGGGCTTGAGCACTGAAGCTTTCTTT.

This chain joins TRBV29-1 and TRBJ2-1; no definite D call. With 3 bases removed from V and 8 bases from J, the gap between germline ends came to 11 bases. The CDR3 is 12 residues long. CDR1 and CDR2 from the germline V gene are SQVTM and ANQGSEA. CDR3 DNA sequence: TGCAGCGTTGAGGTTATAGTAGATGAGCAGTTCTTC. This gives the protein CSVEVIVDEQFF.

The J gene is TRBJ1-1, the V gene TRBV10-2, with D possibly TRBD1 on 5 matching bases. Looked up from germline, CDR1 is WSHSY and CDR2 is SAAADI. Trimming took off 10 bases at V and 0 bases at J, with 18 bases between the two ends. The CDR3 covers 15 residues. CDR3 sequence reads: CATRGPGRVNTEAFF. The CDR3, as DNA: TGCGCCACCAGAGGTCCCGGCAGGGTGAACACTGAAGCTTTCTTT.

At least ten counts were recorded for this clone. The CDR3 sequence: CASSPGRGNGNTIYF. The DNA of the CDR3 is TGTGCCAGCAGCCCCGGGAGGGGCAATGGAAACACCATATATTTT. The J gene is TRBJ1-3, the V gene TRBV7-7, with D possibly being TRBD1 (5 bases). Germline assignment: CDR1 SSHAT and CDR2 FNYEAQ (reference sequence). The V and J ends lost 5 bases and 3 bases respectively, with 14 bases between them. CDR3 length: 15 amino acids. Supplemented by reference TRBV7-7 and TRBJ1-3, the full variable domain reads GAGVSQSPRYKVTKRGQDVTLRCDPISSHATLYWYQQALGQGPEFLTYFNYEAQPDKSGLPSDRFSAERPEGSISTLTIQRTEQRDSAMYRCASSPGRGNGNTIYFGEGSWLTVV.

The chain joins TRBV6-2 or TRBV6-3 to TRBJ2-7; the D gene is possibly TRBD2 (6 bases). The V and J ends lost 5 bases and 5 bases respectively, with 16 bases between them. This CDR3 spans 14 amino acids. CDR1 and CDR2 from the germline V gene are MNHEY and SVGEGT. The CDR3 DNA reads as TGTGCCAGCAGTCGACGGGCCAGCGGGCACGAGCAGTACTTC. Its translation: CASSRRASGHEQYF.

The V call is TRBV27, the J call TRBJ1-2, with 7 bases that match TRBD1. Germline V lookup: CDR1 MNHEY, CDR2 SMNVEV (reference sequence). This CDR3 region has 13 residues. Trimming took 5 bases from V and 7 from J; bases not matched to a gene: 7. The CDR3 bases are TGTGCCAGCAGTCCCAGGGACAGTTCTGGCTACACCTTC. Translated, it gives CASSPRDSSGYTF.

The chain recombines TRBV19 with TRBJ2-7; D perhaps matches TRBD1 (6 bases). Trimming stripped 4 bases from V and 3 bases from J, with 10 bases between. The germline CDR1 and CDR2 sequences are LNHDA and SQIVND (reference sequence). The CDR3 sequence is 13 residues long. CDR3 amino acids: CASSTGHSYEQYF. The CDR3 DNA reads as TGTGCCAGTAGTACGGGACATAGCTACGAGCAGTACTTC.

As to this clone: Its ends do not fully match the called genes, so a read error is possible. The V and J genes are TRBV6-5 and TRBJ1-1; D is ambiguous. Germline CDR1 MNHEY, CDR2 SVGAGI. The CDR3 totals 15 residues. As DNA, the CDR3 is TGTGCCAGCAGTCCCTCCGACGGAGTGAACGCTGAAGCTTTCTTT. It encodes CASSPSDGVNAEAFF.

This clone was detected a few times. This chain connects TRBV18 to TRBJ2-3; TRBD2 aligns across 9 bases. Trimming took 3 bases from V and 3 from J; bases not matched to a gene: 7. The CDR3 spans 16 residues. Per germline, CDR1 KGHSH and CDR2 LQKENI. The CDR3 here is CASSPIRGGATDTQYF. The CDR3 bases are TGTGCCAGCTCACCGATTCGCGGGGGGGCAACAGATACGCAGTATTTT.

The J gene is TRBJ1-5, the V gene TRBV3-1 (or the pseudogene TRBV3-2), with D perhaps matching TRBD1 (5 bases). Germline assignment: CDR1 LGHDT and CDR2 YNNKEL (reference sequence). This CDR3 has 15 amino acids. V lost 1 base to trimming and J lost 4 bases, with 11 bases between them. Written as DNA, the CDR3 is TGTGCCAGCAGCCAAGCAGGGTTTGGTAATCAGCCCCAGCATTTT. This sequence encodes CASSQAGFGNQPQHF.

The genes are TRBV5-6 and TRBJ1-1; D is unclear. Trimming shortened V by 2 bases and J by 3 bases, and 5 bases separated the two germline ends. The CDR3 runs 12 residues. Germline CDR1 reads SGHDT; CDR2 reads YYEEEE. CDR3 residues: CASSFSYTEAFF. CDR3 DNA: TGTGCCAGCAGCTTCTCCTACACTGAAGCTTTCTTT.